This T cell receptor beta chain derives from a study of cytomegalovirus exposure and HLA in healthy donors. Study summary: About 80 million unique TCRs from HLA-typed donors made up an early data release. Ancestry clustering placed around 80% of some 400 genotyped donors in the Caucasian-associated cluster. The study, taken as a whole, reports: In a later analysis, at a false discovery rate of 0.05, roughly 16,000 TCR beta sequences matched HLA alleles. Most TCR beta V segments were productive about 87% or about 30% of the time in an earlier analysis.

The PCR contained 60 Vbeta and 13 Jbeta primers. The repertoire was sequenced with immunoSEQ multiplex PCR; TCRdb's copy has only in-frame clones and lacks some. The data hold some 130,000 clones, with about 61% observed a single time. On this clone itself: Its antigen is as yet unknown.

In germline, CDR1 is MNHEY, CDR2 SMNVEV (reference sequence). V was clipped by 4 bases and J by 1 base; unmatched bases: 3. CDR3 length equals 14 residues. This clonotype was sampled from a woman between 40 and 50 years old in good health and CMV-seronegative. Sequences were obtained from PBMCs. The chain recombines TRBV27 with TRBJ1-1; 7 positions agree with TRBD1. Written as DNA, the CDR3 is TGTGCCAGCAGTTATACAGGGGCGAACACTGAAGCTTTCTTT. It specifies CASSYTGANTEAFF.